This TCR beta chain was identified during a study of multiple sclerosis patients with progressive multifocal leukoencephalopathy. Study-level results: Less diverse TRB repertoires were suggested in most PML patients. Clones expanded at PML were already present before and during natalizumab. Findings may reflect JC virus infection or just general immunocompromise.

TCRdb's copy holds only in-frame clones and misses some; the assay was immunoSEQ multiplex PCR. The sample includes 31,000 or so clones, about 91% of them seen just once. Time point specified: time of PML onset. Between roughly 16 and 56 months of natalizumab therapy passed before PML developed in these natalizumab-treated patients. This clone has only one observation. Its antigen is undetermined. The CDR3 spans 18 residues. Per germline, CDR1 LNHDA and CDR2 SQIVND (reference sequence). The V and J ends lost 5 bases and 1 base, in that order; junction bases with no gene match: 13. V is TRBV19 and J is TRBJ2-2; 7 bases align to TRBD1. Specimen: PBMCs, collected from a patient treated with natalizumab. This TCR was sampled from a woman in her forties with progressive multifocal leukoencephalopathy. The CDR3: CASSFRQGGWGNTGELFF. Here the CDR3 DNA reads TGTGCCAGTAGTTTCCGACAGGGCGGCTGGGGGAACACCGGGGAGCTGTTTTTT.